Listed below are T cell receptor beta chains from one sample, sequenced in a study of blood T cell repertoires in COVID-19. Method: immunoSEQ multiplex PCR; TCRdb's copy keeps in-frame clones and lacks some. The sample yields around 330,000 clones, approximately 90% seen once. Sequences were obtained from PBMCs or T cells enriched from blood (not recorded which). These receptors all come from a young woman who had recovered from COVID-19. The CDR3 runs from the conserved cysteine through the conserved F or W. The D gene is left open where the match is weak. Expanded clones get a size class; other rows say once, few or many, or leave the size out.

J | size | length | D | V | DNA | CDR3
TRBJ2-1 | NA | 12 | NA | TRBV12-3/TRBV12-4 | TGTGCCAGCACCTACCTTTACAATGAGCAGTTCTTC | CASTYLYNEQFF
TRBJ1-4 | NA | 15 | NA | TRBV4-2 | TGTGCCAGCAGCCAAGTCCTAGTCAGCCCCGCAAAACTGTTTTTT | CASSQVLVSPAKLFF
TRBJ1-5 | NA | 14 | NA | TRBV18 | TGTGCCAGCTCACCCGACAGTCCCAATCAGCCCCAGCATTTT | CASSPDSPNQPQHF
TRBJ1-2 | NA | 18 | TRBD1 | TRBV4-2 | TGTGCCAGCAGCCAAGTAACACTGAGACAGGGAGTCGACTATGGCTACACCTTC | CASSQVTLRQGVDYGYTF
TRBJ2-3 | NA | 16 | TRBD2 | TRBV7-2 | TGTGCCAGCAGCTCCTCGTGGCGGGGGGGCACAGATACGCAGTATTTT | CASSSSWRGGTDTQYF
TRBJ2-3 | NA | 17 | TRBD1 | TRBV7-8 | TGTGCCAGCAGCTTATTTGGACGGACAGGGGATACAGATACGCAGTATTTT | CASSLFGRTGDTDTQYF
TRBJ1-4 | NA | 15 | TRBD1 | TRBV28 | TGTGCCAGCAGTTATCGGACAGGGGGCCCAGAAAAACTGTTTTTT | CASSYRTGGPEKLFF
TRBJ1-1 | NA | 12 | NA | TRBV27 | TGTGCCAGCAGTTGGCCCGGGACAGAAGCTTTCTTT | CASSWPGTEAFF
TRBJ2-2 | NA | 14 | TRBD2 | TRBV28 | TGTGCCAGCAGACTAGCGGAGAACACCGGGGAGCTGTTTTTT | CASRLAENTGELFF
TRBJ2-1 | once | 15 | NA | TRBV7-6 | TGTGCCAGCAGCTTCACACTAGGATATTACAATGAGCAGTTCTTC | CASSFTLGYYNEQFF
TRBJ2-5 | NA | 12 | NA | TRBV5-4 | TGTGCCAGCAGCTCCACAGGGGAGACCCAGTACTTC | CASSSTGETQYF
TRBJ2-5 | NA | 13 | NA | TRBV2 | TGTGCCAGCATCGGATACGACGGGGAGACCCAGTACTTC | CASIGYDGETQYF
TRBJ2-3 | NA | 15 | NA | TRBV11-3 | TGTGCCAGCAGTCCAAATAGCGCCGGGGCAGATACGCAGTATTTT | CASSPNSAGADTQYF
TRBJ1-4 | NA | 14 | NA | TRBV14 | TGTGCCAGCAGCCAAGACCCCGCGGGGGAAAAACTGTTTTTT | CASSQDPAGEKLFF
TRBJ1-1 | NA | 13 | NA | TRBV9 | TGTGCCAGCAGCTCCCTAGGGAACACTGAAGCTTTCTTT | CASSSLGNTEAFF
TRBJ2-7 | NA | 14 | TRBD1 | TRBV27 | TGTGCCAGCAGACCAGACAGGGGCACTCACGAGCAGTACTTC | CASRPDRGTHEQYF
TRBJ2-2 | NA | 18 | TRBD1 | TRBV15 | TGTGCCACCAGCAGACCTAAAGCCGCCACAGGGGGCACCGGGGAGCTGTTTTTT | CATSRPKAATGGTGELFF
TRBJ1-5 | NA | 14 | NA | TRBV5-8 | TGTGCCAGCAGCAGACAGGTACACAATCAGCCCCAGCATTTT | CASSRQVHNQPQHF
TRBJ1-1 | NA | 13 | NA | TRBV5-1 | TGCGCCAGCAGCCTCCCCAGAGGAAGGGGAGCTTTCTTT | CASSLPRGRGAFF
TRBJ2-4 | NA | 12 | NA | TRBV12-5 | TGTGCTGGAGAAGGAGCCAAAAACATTCAGTACTTC | CAGEGAKNIQYF
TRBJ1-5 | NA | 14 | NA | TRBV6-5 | TGTGCCAGCAGTCCCAGACGGGGAAATCAGCCCCAGCATTTT | CASSPRRGNQPQHF
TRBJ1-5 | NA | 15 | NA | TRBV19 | TGTGCCAGTACTTGGGGCAGGGGTGGTAATCAGCCCCAGCATTTT | CASTWGRGGNQPQHF
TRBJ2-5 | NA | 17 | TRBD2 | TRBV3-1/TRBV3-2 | TGTGCCAGCAGCCAAGATGCAATAGCGGGAGTTTGGGAGACCCAGTACTTC | CASSQDAIAGVWETQYF
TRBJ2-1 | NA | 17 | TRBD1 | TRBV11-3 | TGTGCCAGCAGCTTAGATACCGGACAGGGGGCCTACAATGAGCAGTTCTTC | CASSLDTGQGAYNEQFF
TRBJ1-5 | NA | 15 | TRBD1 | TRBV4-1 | TGCGCCAGCAGCCAAGGACAGGGTGTTTATCAGCCCCAGCATTTT | CASSQGQGVYQPQHF
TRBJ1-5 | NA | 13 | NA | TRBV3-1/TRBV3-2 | TGTGCCAGCAGCCAAGCGCGGTCCGGGCCCCAGCATTTT | CASSQARSGPQHF
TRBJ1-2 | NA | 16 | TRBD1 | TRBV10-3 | TGTGCCATCAGTGATGGGACAGCCACCCCTCGCCGTGGCTACACCTTC | CAISDGTATPRRGYTF
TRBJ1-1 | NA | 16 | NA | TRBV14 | TGTGCCAGCAGCCACCTGGATGGGGATGCGGGAACTGAAGCTTTCTTT | CASSHLDGDAGTEAFF
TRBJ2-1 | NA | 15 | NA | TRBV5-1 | TGCGCCAGCAGCTTGGTGGGGCAGTACTACAATGAGCAGTTCTTC | CASSLVGQYYNEQFF
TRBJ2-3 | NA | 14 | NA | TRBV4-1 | TGCGCCAGCAGCCAAGGGACATGGATCGATGCGCAGTATTTT | CASSQGTWIDAQYF
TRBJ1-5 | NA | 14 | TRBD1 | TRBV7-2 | TGTGCCAGCAGCTTAATACAGGGGGATCAGCCCCAGCATTTT | CASSLIQGDQPQHF
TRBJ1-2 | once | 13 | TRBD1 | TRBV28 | TGTGCCAGCAGTCCCACAGGGGGTGATGGCTACACCTTC | CASSPTGGDGYTF
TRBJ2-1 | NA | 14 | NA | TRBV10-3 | TGTGCCTCCTGTTCTTCCTATTCCTACAATGAGCAGTTCTTC | CASCSSYSYNEQFF
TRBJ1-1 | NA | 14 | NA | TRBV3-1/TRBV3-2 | TGTGCCAGCAGCCAAGTGGGGGGGACCACTGAAGCTTTCTTT | CASSQVGGTTEAFF
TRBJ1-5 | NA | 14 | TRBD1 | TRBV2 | TGTGCCAGCAGTAGACAGGGGTTAAATCAGCCCCAGCATTTT | CASSRQGLNQPQHF
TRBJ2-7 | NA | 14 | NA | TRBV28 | TGTGCCAGCAGTTTCGCGGGGACCCCCCACGAGCAGTACTTC | CASSFAGTPHEQYF
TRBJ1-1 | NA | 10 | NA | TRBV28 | TGTGCCACCACTCTCCGGGAAGCTTTCTTT | CATTLREAFF
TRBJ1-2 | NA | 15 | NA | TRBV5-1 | TGCGCCAGCAGCTTATTCTCGGGGGTAACCTATGGCTACACCTTC | CASSLFSGVTYGYTF
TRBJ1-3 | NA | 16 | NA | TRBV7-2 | TGTGCCAGCAGCTTATGGTCAGGGAGGACTGGAAACACCATATATTTT | CASSLWSGRTGNTIYF
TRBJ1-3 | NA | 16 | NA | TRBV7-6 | TGTGCCAGCAGCTCGCTCCAGGGGAGCTCTGGAAACACCATATATTTT | CASSSLQGSSGNTIYF
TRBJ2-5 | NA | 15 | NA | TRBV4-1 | TGCGCCAGCAGCCAAGATAGGTTAGCCCAAGAGACCCAGTACTTC | CASSQDRLAQETQYF
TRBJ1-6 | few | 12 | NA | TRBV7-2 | TGTGCCAGCAGCTTAGGCGAGGTTAACCTCCACTTT | CASSLGEVNLHF
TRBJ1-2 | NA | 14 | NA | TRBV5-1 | TGCGCCAGCAGCCCCGAGGTCCTTCACCCTGGCTACACCTTC | CASSPEVLHPGYTF
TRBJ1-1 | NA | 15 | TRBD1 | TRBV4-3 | TGCGCCAGCAGCCCGGCAACGACTGCCGGACAGGGAGCTTTCTTT | CASSPATTAGQGAFF
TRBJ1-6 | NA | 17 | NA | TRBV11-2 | TGTGCCAGCAGCTTAGATCGTGTCGGGGGGGCGAGGTCACCCCTCCACTTT | CASSLDRVGGARSPLHF
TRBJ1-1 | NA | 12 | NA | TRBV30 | TGTGCCTGGAGTGAGCGAGACACTGAAGCTTTCTTT | CAWSERDTEAFF
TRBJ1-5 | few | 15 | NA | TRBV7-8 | TGTGCCAGCAGCTTCTACAGGGTCGGGTTTCAGCCCCAGCATTTT | CASSFYRVGFQPQHF
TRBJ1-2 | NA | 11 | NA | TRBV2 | TGTGCCAGCAGCGAGAGCTATGGCTACACCTTC | CASSESYGYTF
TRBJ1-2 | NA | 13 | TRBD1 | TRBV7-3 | TGTGCCAGCAGCTTCGGACAGGGGTCTGGCTACACCTTC | CASSFGQGSGYTF
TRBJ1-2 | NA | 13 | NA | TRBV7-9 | TGTGCCAGCAGCACCGGGACTGAGTATGGCTACACCTTC | CASSTGTEYGYTF
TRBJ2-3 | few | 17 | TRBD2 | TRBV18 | TGTGCCAGCTCACCACGCAGCGGGGGGTTGAGCACAGATACGCAGTATTTT | CASSPRSGGLSTDTQYF
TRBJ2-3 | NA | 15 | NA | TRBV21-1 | TGTGCCAGCAGCACAGCGGGAGGGAGCACAGATACGCAGTATTTT | CASSTAGGSTDTQYF
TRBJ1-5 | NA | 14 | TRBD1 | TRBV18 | TGTGCCAGCTCAAGACAGGGTATTGAGCAGCCCCAGCATTTT | CASSRQGIEQPQHF
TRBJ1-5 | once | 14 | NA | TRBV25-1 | TGTGCCAGCAGTCAAACCGGGAAAAATCAGCCCCAGCATTTT | CASSQTGKNQPQHF
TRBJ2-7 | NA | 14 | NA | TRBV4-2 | TGTGCCAGCAGCCAAGACCCGGGGTTACACGAGCAGTACTTC | CASSQDPGLHEQYF